This T cell receptor (beta chain) derives from a study of T cells in Graves' hyperthyroidism and ophthalmopathy. Study outcomes and limitations: Among thyroid clonotypes expanded above 0.001, most also appeared in blood. For ophthalmopathy, model prediction preceded onset by a median around 7 months.

This clonotype was observed at least ten times. Its antigen remains unidentified. Lactation, pregnancy, other autoimmune disease or uncontrolled infection excluded patients. Germline V gene lookup returns CDR1 SGHDN and CDR2 FVKESK. The CDR3 has 15 residues. The V gene lost 1 base and the J gene lost 5 bases, with 11 bases spanning the gap. Amplification yielded TCR beta CDR3 regions, with RNA transcripts as the source. Researchers ran a first-round RT-PCR on the TCR CDR3 using the HTBI primer set. Using its own MiXCR run on the multiplex PCR reads, TCRdb lists one record per CDR3 protein. The sample has 150,000 to 200,000 distinct CDR3 sequences, 9.4% seen once.

The rearrangement joins TRBV14 to TRBJ1-4, with no clear D. This TCR came from a woman between 18 and 29 years old with Graves' hyperthyroidism that later progressed to Graves' ophthalmopathy. Material: blood. CDR3 coding DNA: TGTGCCAGCAGCCAAGGCCGCAAAACAAATGAAAAACTGTTTTTT. Protein product: CASSQGRKTNEKLFF.